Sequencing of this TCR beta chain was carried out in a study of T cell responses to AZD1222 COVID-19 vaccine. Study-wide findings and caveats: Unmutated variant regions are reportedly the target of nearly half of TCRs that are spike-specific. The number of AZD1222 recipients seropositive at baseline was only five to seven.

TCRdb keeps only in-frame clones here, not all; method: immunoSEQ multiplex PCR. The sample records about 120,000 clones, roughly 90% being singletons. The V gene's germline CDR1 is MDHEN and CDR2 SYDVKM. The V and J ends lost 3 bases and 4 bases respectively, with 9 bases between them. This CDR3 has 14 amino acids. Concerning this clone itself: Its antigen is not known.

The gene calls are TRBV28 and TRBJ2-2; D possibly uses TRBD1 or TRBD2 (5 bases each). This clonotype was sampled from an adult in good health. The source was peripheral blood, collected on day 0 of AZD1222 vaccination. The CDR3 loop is CASSLRGVTGELFF. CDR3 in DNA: TGTGCCAGCAGTTTGAGAGGGGTCACCGGGGAGCTGTTTTTT.